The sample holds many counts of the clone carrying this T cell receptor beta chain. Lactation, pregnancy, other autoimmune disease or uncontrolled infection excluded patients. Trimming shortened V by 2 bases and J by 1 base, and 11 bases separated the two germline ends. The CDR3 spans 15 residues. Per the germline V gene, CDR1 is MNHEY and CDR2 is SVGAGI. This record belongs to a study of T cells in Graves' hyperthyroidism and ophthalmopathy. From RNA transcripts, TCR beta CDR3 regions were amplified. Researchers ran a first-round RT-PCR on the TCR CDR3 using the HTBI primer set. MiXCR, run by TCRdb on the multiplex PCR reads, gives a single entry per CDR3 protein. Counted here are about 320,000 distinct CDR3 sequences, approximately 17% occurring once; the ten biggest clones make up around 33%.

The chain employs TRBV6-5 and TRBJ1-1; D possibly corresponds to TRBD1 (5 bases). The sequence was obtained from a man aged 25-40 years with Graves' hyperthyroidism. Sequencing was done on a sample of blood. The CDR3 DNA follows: TGTGCCAGCAGTTACCAACCCAGGGCGAACACTGAAGCTTTCTTT. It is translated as CASSYQPRANTEAFF.